This T cell receptor (beta chain) was sequenced during a study of cytotoxic CD8 clonotypes in ibrutinib-treated CLL. Study-level background: Enrolment comprised around 11 relapsed/refractory and over 14 treatment-naive patients; about 17 were IGHV unmutated. An average of around 250,000 productive templates and some 99,000 productive rearrangements was obtained per sample.

Points from the study as a whole: Clonality measured at baseline exceeded age-matched healthy donors, tracking circulating CD8+ T-cell counts. At ibrutinib response, clonality increased, and at progression it declined back toward baseline.

About this clone: Antigen unknown.

The CDR3 has 16 amino acids. The V end lost 0 bases, the J end lost 5 bases, and 13 bases lay between the germline ends. The germline V gene has CDR1 LNHNV and CDR2 YYDKDF (reference sequence). The table came from immunoSEQ multiplex PCR; TCRdb's copy has only in-frame clones and leaves some out. The table shows 150,000 or so clones, with roughly three quarters occurring only once. The receptor comes from a human donor with chronic lymphocytic leukemia. The chain employs TRBV15 and TRBJ1-4, with D perhaps TRBD1 (5 bases). The sequences come from PBMCs, collected after 12 months of ibrutinib treatment. DNA of the CDR3: TGTGCCACCAGCAGAGAGAAAGACAGTTTCAATGAAAAACTGTTTTTT. Amino acid sequence: CATSREKDSFNEKLFF.